The T cell receptor beta chain described here comes from a study of CD8 T cells in Susac syndrome. Whole-study findings and limits: The study admitted that it had a relatively small number of individuals in its TCR sequencing and HLA analysis.

On this clonotype: The antigen is unknown.

With random hexamers, reverse transcription was performed on about 0.5 to 1 ug of RNA. TCRdb passed the immunoSEQ multiplex PCR reads through MiXCR, listing each CDR3 protein once. Of some 150,000 distinct CDR3 sequences in the sample, 90% to 95% were seen once. This CDR3 has 15 amino acids. With 5 bases removed from V and 4 bases from J, the gap between germline ends came to 12 bases. The germline gives CDR1 MNHEY, CDR2 SMNVEV (reference sequence). The receptor comes from a human donor with multiple sclerosis. Sequencing input: CD8+ T cells from PBMCs. This sequence joins TRBV27 and TRBJ1-6; maybe TRBD1 (5 bases). The CDR3 region is CASSIRDGYNSPLHF. The CDR3, as DNA: TGTGCCAGCAGTATCCGGGACGGATATAATTCACCCCTCCACTTT.